This TCR beta chain was sequenced for a study of early T cells in non-severe SARS-CoV-2 infection. Study-wide context: Sequencing used unsorted whole-blood bulk RNA, so chains lack pairing.

This clonotype was found many times. The antigen is undetermined. The TCR library protocol attached unique molecular identifiers to the individual cDNA molecules. Using its own MiXCR run on the 5' RACE reads, TCRdb lists one record per CDR3 protein. Of tens of thousands of distinct CDR3 sequences in the sample, under 5.5% were seen once. CDR1 and CDR2 from the germline V gene are PRHDT and FYEKMQ (reference sequence). The CDR3 sequence is 19 residues long. J was trimmed by 1 base and V by 1 base; bases with no gene match: 9. Whole-study findings and limits: Matching results from VDJdb favored anti-spike CD8 responses, leaving private and CD4 specificities undetected.

The clonotype originates from an adult who was a healthcare worker with PCR-confirmed SARS-CoV-2 infection or an uninfected control (not recorded which). Sequenced: whole blood. This chain uses TRBV13 with TRBJ2-4; 11 positions match TRBD2. CDR3 region: CASSLDLAGGPPAKNIQYF. CDR3 nucleotides: TGTGCCAGCAGCTTAGATCTAGCGGGGGGCCCGCCGGCCAAAAACATTCAGTACTTC.